This passage covers 14 T cell receptor beta chains from one sample sequenced in a study of early T cells in non-severe SARS-CoV-2 infection. One entry per CDR3 protein results from TCRdb running MiXCR on the 5' RACE reads. The repertoire holds fewer than 30,000 distinct CDR3 sequences, with more than 3.5% as singletons. Material: whole blood. The receptor set was obtained from an adult who was a healthcare worker with PCR-confirmed SARS-CoV-2 infection or an uninfected control (not recorded which).

This clonotype occurred many times. This sequence joins TRBV28 and TRBJ2-2; 12 nucleotides align to TRBD2. The germline V gene encodes CDR1 MDHEN and CDR2 SYDVKM. V was pared by 2 bases and J by 6 bases, with 13 bases of the junction left unmatched. This CDR3 has 19 amino acids. The CDR3 DNA reads TGTGCCAGCAGTTTAACAGGTCCTAGCGGGAGGGCCAGATCCGGGGAGCTGTTTTTT. It specifies CASSLTGPSGRARSGELFF. The full variable domain, in which reference TRBV28 and TRBJ2-2 provide the parts outside the CDR3, is DVKVTQSSRYLVKRTGEKVFLECVQDMDHENMFWYRQDPGLGLRLIYFSYDVKMKEKGDIPEGYSVSREKKERFSLILESASTNQTSMYLCASSLTGPSGRARSGELFFGEGSRLTVL.

This clonotype has more than one count but fewer than ten. The V call is TRBV29-1, the J call TRBJ2-1; 8 bases are shared with TRBD2. With 7 bases clipped from V and 9 bases from J, the junction kept 14 bases outside the gene matches. CDR1 and CDR2 (germline): SQVTM, ANQGSEA. This CDR3 region has 14 residues. CDR3 nucleotides: TGCAGCGCCTCCGGGAGGGGCGCGGGAGTTGAGCAGTTCTTC. Its protein is CSASGRGAGVEQFF.

In its sample, this clonotype was seen many times. The chain has TRBV20-1 and TRBJ1-2; D may be TRBD1 (6 bases). V was trimmed by 0 bases and J by 6 bases, leaving 14 bases between them. CDR1 is DFQATT, CDR2 SNEGSKA, per germline (reference sequence). CDR3 size: 14 residues. Here the CDR3 reads CSARDLAGDHGYTF. The CDR3 bases are TGCAGTGCTAGAGATCTCGCAGGGGACCATGGCTACACCTTC.

This clonotype turned up a few times. This chain joins TRBV28 and TRBJ2-5, with TRBD1 matching over 9 bases. The CDR3 runs to 13 residues. V dropped 3 bases and J dropped 7; count of bases not matched to a gene: 3. The V gene's germline CDR1 is MDHEN and CDR2 SYDVKM. The CDR3 DNA reads TGTGCCAGCAGTTTGGGGACAGGGCGGACCCAGTACTTC. Amino acids: CASSLGTGRTQYF.

This clonotype was seen at least ten times. CDR3 region: CASSLAGGGEQFF. Here the CDR3 DNA reads TGTGCCAGCAGTCTAGCGGGAGGGGGTGAGCAGTTCTTC. This chain uses TRBV6-6 with TRBJ2-1, with 12 bases matching TRBD2. Per germline, CDR1 MNHNY and CDR2 SVGAGI (reference sequence). CDR3 length equals 13 residues. With V trimmed by 5 bases and J by 9 bases, 2 bases remained unmatched.

The table lists this clonotype with many counts. This rearrangement joins TRBV5-1 to TRBJ2-7, with 9 bases lining up with TRBD1. The germline V gene has CDR1 SGHRS and CDR2 YFSETQ. CDR3 length: 17 residues. V gave up 0 bases and J gave up 3 bases; unmatched junction bases: 10. Here the CDR3 DNA reads TGCGCCAGCAGCTTGGAGGACAGGGGTTCTTACGGCTACGAGCAGTACTTC. Its protein product is CASSLEDRGSYGYEQYF.

This clonotype has at least ten counts. The germline gene is not matched at one end of the junction; a read error may be the cause. This chain joins TRBV7-7 and TRBJ2-1, with a possible D match to TRBD1 (6 bases). Germline V gives CDR1 SSHAT, CDR2 FNYEAQ (reference sequence). This CDR3 region has 13 residues. The CDR3 nucleotides are TGTGCTAGCAGCTCAGGACAGTACAATGAGCAGTTCTTC. Translated, it gives CASSSGQYNEQFF.

This clonotype has ten or more counts. The chain couples TRBV7-9 to TRBJ2-7, with a tentative D call TRBD1 (5 bases). Trimming took 0 bases from V and 6 from J, leaving 18 bases between them. CDR3 length equals 16 residues. Germline V gene lookup returns CDR1 SEHNR and CDR2 FQNEAQ (reference sequence). The CDR3 loop reads CASSLALSGAATEQYF. As DNA, the CDR3 is TGTGCCAGCAGCTTAGCGCTTAGTGGGGCCGCGACCGAGCAGTACTTC.

In its sample, this clonotype was seen many times. J is TRBJ2-3 and V is TRBV7-2; 9 positions match TRBD2. This CDR3 region has 17 residues. V shed 1 base and J 5 bases; nucleotides not matched to a gene: 10. In germline, CDR1 is SGHTA, CDR2 FQGNSA. The CDR3 loop is CASSLVAPAGGGDTQYF. In nucleotides, the CDR3 is TGTGCCAGCAGCTTAGTAGCCCCAGCGGGAGGAGGAGATACGCAGTATTTT.

This clonotype was counted many times. The rearrangement joins TRBV20-1 to TRBJ2-1; D might be TRBD1 (6 bases). This CDR3 spans 18 amino acids. Trimming cost V 3 bases and J 4 bases, with 25 bases left between them. Germline CDR1 and CDR2: DFQATT and SNEGSKA (reference sequence). The CDR3 DNA reads as TGCAGTGCTAGTTTAGGTGGGGGCGTCCGACCTTCGTACAATGAGCAGTTCTTC. Translated, it gives CSASLGGGVRPSYNEQFF.

This clonotype showed up many times. The chain couples TRBV7-6 to TRBJ1-1, with 8 nucleotides matching TRBD1. The CDR3 length is 12 residues. J gave up 6 bases and V 5 bases, and 2 bases lay outside the gene matches. Germline-derived CDR1 and CDR2 are SGHVS and FNYEAQ. The chain's CDR3 is CASSPGGPEAFF. The CDR3 nucleotides read TGTGCCAGCAGCCCAGGGGGCCCTGAAGCTTTCTTT.

This clonotype has ten or more counts. The CDR3 bases are TGTGCCAGCAGCATTAAGGACACCCACACTGAAGCTTTCTTT. The encoded protein is CASSIKDTHTEAFF. The chain recombines TRBV13 with TRBJ1-1, with D tentatively TRBD1 (5 bases). Between the trimmed V and J ends, which lost 5 bases and 3 bases, there was a span of 13 bases. The CDR3 runs to 14 residues. The V gene's germline CDR1 is PRHDT and CDR2 FYEKMQ (reference sequence).

This clonotype came up a few times. V gene TRBV2 combines with J gene TRBJ2-5; D tentatively fits TRBD1 or TRBD2 (6 bases each). The CDR3 sequence is 14 residues long. Germline V lookup: CDR1 SNHLY, CDR2 FYNNEI. V lost 4 bases and J 6 bases, leaving 15 bases between the germline ends. Here the CDR3 DNA reads TGTGCCAGCAGTGCCGGTGGGGGGCCAAAGACCCAGTACTTC. It codes for CASSAGGGPKTQYF.

This clonotype occurred many times. This rearrangement joins TRBV6-1 to TRBJ1-4; D remains unclear. Germline lookup yields CDR1 MNHNS and CDR2 SASEGT. The CDR3 totals 13 residues. The V end lost 1 base, the J end lost 4 bases, and 4 bases lay between the germline ends. CDR3 residues: CASSEVDNEKLFF. CDR3 DNA sequence: TGTGCCAGCAGTGAAGTAGATAATGAAAAACTGTTTTTT.